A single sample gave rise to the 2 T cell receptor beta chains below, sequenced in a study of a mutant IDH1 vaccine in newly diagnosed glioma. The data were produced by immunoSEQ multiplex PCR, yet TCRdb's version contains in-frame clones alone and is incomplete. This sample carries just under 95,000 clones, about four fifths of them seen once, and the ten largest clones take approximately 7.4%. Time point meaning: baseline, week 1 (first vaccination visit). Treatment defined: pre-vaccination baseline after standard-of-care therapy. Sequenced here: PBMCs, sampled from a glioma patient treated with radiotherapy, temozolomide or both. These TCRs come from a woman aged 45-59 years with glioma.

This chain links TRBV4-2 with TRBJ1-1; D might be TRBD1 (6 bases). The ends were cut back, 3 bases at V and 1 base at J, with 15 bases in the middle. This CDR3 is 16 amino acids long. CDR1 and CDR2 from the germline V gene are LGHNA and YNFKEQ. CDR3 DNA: TGTGCCAGCAGCCAGCGGGGGGGCAGAGAGAACACTGAAGCTTTCTTT. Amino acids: CASSQRGGRENTEAFF.

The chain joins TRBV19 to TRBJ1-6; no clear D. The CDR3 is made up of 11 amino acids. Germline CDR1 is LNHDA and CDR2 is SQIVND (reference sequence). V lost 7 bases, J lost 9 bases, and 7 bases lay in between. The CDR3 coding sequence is TGTGCCAGTATTGAGGGTTCACCCCTCCACTTT. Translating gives CASIEGSPLHF.